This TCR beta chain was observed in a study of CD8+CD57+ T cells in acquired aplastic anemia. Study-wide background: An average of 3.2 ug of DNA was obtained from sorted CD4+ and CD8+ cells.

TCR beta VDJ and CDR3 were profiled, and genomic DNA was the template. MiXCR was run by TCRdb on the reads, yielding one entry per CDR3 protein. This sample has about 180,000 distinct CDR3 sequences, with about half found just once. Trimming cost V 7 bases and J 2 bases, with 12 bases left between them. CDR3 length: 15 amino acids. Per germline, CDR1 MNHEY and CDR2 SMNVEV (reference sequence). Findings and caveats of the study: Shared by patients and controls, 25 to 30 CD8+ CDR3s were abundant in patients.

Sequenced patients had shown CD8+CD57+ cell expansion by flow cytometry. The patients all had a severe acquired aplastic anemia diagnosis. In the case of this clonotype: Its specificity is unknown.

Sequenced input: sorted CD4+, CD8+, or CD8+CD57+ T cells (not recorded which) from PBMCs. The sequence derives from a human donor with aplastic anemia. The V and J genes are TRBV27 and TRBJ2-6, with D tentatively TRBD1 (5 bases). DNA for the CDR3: TGTGCCAGCACCTCATTAGGGGCTGGGGCCAACGTCCTGACTTTC. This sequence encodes CASTSLGAGANVLTF.